This is a list of T cell receptor beta chains from one sample in a study of identical twins. TCRdb used MiXCR to reprocess the 5' RACE reads, holding one entry per CDR3 protein. The sample consists of some 500,000 distinct CDR3 sequences, roughly 13% of them appearing once. These same records also appear under a second study, on yellow fever vaccine responses in identical twins.

Sequencing was carried out using CD4+ T cells sorted from blood. These receptors were collected from a woman aged 18-29 years in good health. Both conserved end residues are part of each CDR3. A D gene is named only where the DNA matches it firmly. Some rows have no size entry. The others give once, few or many, or a class for an expanded clone.

v_call: TRBV5-1; d_call: -; clone_size: many; j_call: TRBJ2-7; cdr3_nt: TGCGCCAGCAGCTTCGGGACACAAGGGTACGAGCAGTACTTC; cdr3_aa: CASSFGTQGYEQYF
v_call: TRBV28; d_call: TRBD2; clone_size: -; j_call: TRBJ2-7; cdr3_nt: TGCACTAGCGGGGGGCCCTACGAGCAGTACTTC; cdr3_aa: CTSGGPYEQYF
v_call: TRBV4-3; d_call: TRBD1; clone_size: -; j_call: TRBJ2-3; cdr3_nt: TGCGCCAGCAGCTCTAGGACAGGGGGCTTTGCAGATACGCAGTATTTT; cdr3_aa: CASSSRTGGFADTQYF
v_call: TRBV2; d_call: TRBD2; clone_size: few; j_call: TRBJ2-7; cdr3_nt: TGTGCCAGCAGTACTAGCGGGATTTACGAGCAGTACTTC; cdr3_aa: CASSTSGIYEQYF
v_call: TRBV4-1; d_call: TRBD2; clone_size: few; j_call: TRBJ2-5; cdr3_nt: TGCGCCAGCAGCCAAGAGGGACTAGCGGAGACCCAGTACTTC; cdr3_aa: CASSQEGLAETQYF
v_call: TRBV12-3/TRBV12-4; d_call: TRBD1; clone_size: -; j_call: TRBJ2-7; cdr3_nt: TGTGCCAGCAGCCGGGACAGGGACGACGAGCAGTACTTC; cdr3_aa: CASSRDRDDEQYF
v_call: TRBV20-1; d_call: -; clone_size: -; j_call: TRBJ2-1; cdr3_nt: TGCAGTGCTCGAATCCACGGGAGTAACAATGAGCAGTTCTTC; cdr3_aa: CSARIHGSNNEQFF
v_call: TRBV29-1; d_call: -; clone_size: -; j_call: TRBJ2-7; cdr3_nt: TGCAGCGTTGTTCCCGACGGAACCTACGAGCAGTACTTC; cdr3_aa: CSVVPDGTYEQYF
v_call: TRBV5-1; d_call: -; clone_size: many; j_call: TRBJ1-5; cdr3_nt: TGCGCCAGCAGCTTGGCAGGGATTGCCAATCAGCCCCAGCATTTT; cdr3_aa: CASSLAGIANQPQHF
v_call: TRBV11-2; d_call: -; clone_size: once; j_call: TRBJ2-7; cdr3_nt: TGTGCCAGCAGCCATGGGGCCACCTCCTACGAGCAGTACTTC; cdr3_aa: CASSHGATSYEQYF
v_call: TRBV25-1; d_call: -; clone_size: few; j_call: TRBJ2-3; cdr3_nt: TGTGCCAGCAGTGAATGGGATACGCAGTATTTT; cdr3_aa: CASSEWDTQYF
v_call: TRBV20-1; d_call: -; clone_size: -; j_call: TRBJ2-5; cdr3_nt: TGCAGTGCTAGCGCGCTAGCCCCCCAAGAGACCCAGTACTTC; cdr3_aa: CSASALAPQETQYF
v_call: TRBV7-9; d_call: -; clone_size: -; j_call: TRBJ2-7; cdr3_nt: TGTGCCAGCAGCTTAGGACTAGTTGACGAGCAGTACTTC; cdr3_aa: CASSLGLVDEQYF
v_call: TRBV7-2; d_call: -; clone_size: -; j_call: TRBJ2-1; cdr3_nt: TGTGCCAGCAGCTTACGTCCAAGGGAAACGGGTAATGAGCAGTTCTTC; cdr3_aa: CASSLRPRETGNEQFF
v_call: TRBV7-6; d_call: TRBD1; clone_size: -; j_call: TRBJ2-7; cdr3_nt: TGTGCCAGCAGCTCGCCGGACAGGGGGTCCTACGAGCAGTACTTC; cdr3_aa: CASSSPDRGSYEQYF
v_call: TRBV7-2; d_call: TRBD2; clone_size: -; j_call: TRBJ2-1; cdr3_nt: TGTGCCAGCAGCTTAGTGGGGACTAGCTTTCTCAATGAGCAGTTCTTC; cdr3_aa: CASSLVGTSFLNEQFF
v_call: TRBV12-3/TRBV12-4; d_call: -; clone_size: many; j_call: TRBJ2-3; cdr3_nt: TGTGCCAGCAGTTTTTATGTAGATACGCAGTATTTT; cdr3_aa: CASSFYVDTQYF
v_call: TRBV28; d_call: TRBD1; clone_size: -; j_call: TRBJ1-1; cdr3_nt: TGTGCCTGCGAACAGGGGGCGATGAACACTGAAGCTTTCTTT; cdr3_aa: CACEQGAMNTEAFF
v_call: TRBV2; d_call: TRBD2; clone_size: few; j_call: TRBJ2-3; cdr3_nt: TGTGCCAGCAGTTGGACTAGCGGGGATGGCGATACGCAGTATTTT; cdr3_aa: CASSWTSGDGDTQYF
v_call: TRBV10-3; d_call: TRBD2; clone_size: -; j_call: TRBJ2-5; cdr3_nt: TGTGCCATCAGTGGGTTAGCGGGAGGGCCTGCGGCCGAAGAGACCCAGTACTTC; cdr3_aa: CAISGLAGGPAAEETQYF
v_call: TRBV2; d_call: -; clone_size: few; j_call: TRBJ2-3; cdr3_nt: TGTGCCAGCAGCCGGACAGCACCTTCTAGCACGGATACGCAGTATTTT; cdr3_aa: CASSRTAPSSTDTQYF
v_call: TRBV6-1; d_call: -; clone_size: -; j_call: TRBJ2-3; cdr3_nt: TGTGCCAGCAGTAGATCATCGGGACACTTCACAGATACGCAGTATTTT; cdr3_aa: CASSRSSGHFTDTQYF